This is a list of T cell receptor beta chains from one sample in a study of T-cell reconstitution after alpha-beta-depleted transplantation in children. One entry per CDR3 protein results from TCRdb running MiXCR on the PCR reads. This sample carries under 300,000 distinct CDR3 sequences, more than 9% of them seen once, and the ten largest clones take less than 25%. The sample in question was peripheral blood, obtained 180 days after TCRalphabeta/CD19-depleted stem cell transplant. Receptor source: a male patient between 2 and 9 years old who had a stem cell transplant for chronic granulomatous disease, so the T cells may come from the graft donor. Both conserved end residues are part of each CDR3. Each record gives: J gene, V gene, D gene, clone size, CDR3 DNA, CDR3 protein. D genes are given only for firm matches. Rows may omit the clone size; those that give it use once, few, many or a size class.

TRBJ2-7,TRBV27,-,-,TGTGCCAGCAGTTTCGATGCAGGGACCCCCTACGAGCAGTACTTC,CASSFDAGTPYEQYF
TRBJ2-2,TRBV5-6,-,many,TGTGCCAGCAGCTTGCGGGAGTGGAGCGGGGAGCTGTTTTTT,CASSLREWSGELFF
TRBJ2-1,TRBV7-9,-,many,TGTGCCAGCAGCCAAAAGGACACGTACAATGAGCAGTTCTTC,CASSQKDTYNEQFF
TRBJ2-2,TRBV5-1,-,many,TGCGCCAGCAGCTTGGAAGGGCTCGGGGGGAACACCGGGGAGCTGTTTTTT,CASSLEGLGGNTGELFF
TRBJ1-1,TRBV5-1,TRBD1,many,TGCGCCAGCAGTTCTCAGGGGGCGCAGAACACTGAAGCTTTCTTT,CASSSQGAQNTEAFF
TRBJ2-7,TRBV5-1,-,many,TGCGCCAGCAGCCCCCGGTCGGGCGGGGCTAGAGACTTC,CASSPRSGGARDF
TRBJ2-2,TRBV5-1,TRBD1,many,TGCGCCAGCAGCTTGACACAGGGGGCACCCGGGGAGCTGTTTTTT,CASSLTQGAPGELFF
TRBJ2-5,TRBV24-1,-,many,TGTGCCACCAGCTACGGACTGGCCGGGGGAGAGACCCAGTACTTC,CATSYGLAGGETQYF
TRBJ2-1,TRBV5-4,TRBD2,few,TGTGCCAGCAGCGGGACTAGCGGGGGCAATGAGCAGTTCTTC,CASSGTSGGNEQFF
TRBJ2-7,TRBV29-1,-,many,TGCAGCGTTGGACAATCCTACGAGCAGTACTTC,CSVGQSYEQYF
TRBJ2-1,TRBV5-6,-,-,TGTGCCAGCAGCGATGACACTTACAATGAGCAGTTCTTC,CASSDDTYNEQFF
TRBJ2-7,TRBV5-1,-,many,TGCGCCAGCTGTCCCCAGGTGAACTCCTACGAGCAGTACTTC,CASCPQVNSYEQYF
TRBJ2-5,TRBV3-1,-,-,TGTGCCAGCAGCCAAGATTTGGACTATTCCAAAGAGACCCAGTACTTC,CASSQDLDYSKETQYF
TRBJ1-1,TRBV12-3/TRBV12-4,-,many,TGTGCCAGCAGTTTACTGGTGAACACTGAAGCTTTCTTT,CASSLLVNTEAFF
TRBJ1-4,TRBV5-1,-,many,TGCGCCAGCAGGCTAACGGGGGCTACTAATGAAAAACTGTTTTTT,CASRLTGATNEKLFF
TRBJ1-5,TRBV29-1,-,many,TGCAGCGTTCAAGATCCATATCAGCCCCAGCATTTT,CSVQDPYQPQHF
TRBJ2-1,TRBV18,-,many,TGTGCCAGCTCACCCCGTTCAGGGTCTAAGTTCTTC,CASSPRSGSKFF
TRBJ2-5,TRBV20-1,-,many,TGCAGTGCTAGGCCAGTCGGCAAACAAGAGACCCAGTACTTC,CSARPVGKQETQYF
TRBJ2-1,TRBV5-1,TRBD1,many,TGCGCCAGCAGAAAAGCAGGGGGCAAAATCCTCTCCTACAATGAGCAGTTCTTC,CASRKAGGKILSYNEQFF
TRBJ1-1,TRBV29-1,-,many,TGCAGCGTTGGGGAGGAGGGAAACATGAACACTGAAGCTTTCTTT,CSVGEEGNMNTEAFF
TRBJ2-3,TRBV12-3/TRBV12-4,TRBD2,many,TGTGCCGGGGGGCGGGGGGCTTACACAGATACGCAGTATTTT,CAGGRGAYTDTQYF
TRBJ2-3,TRBV7-2,TRBD2,many,TGTGCCAGCAGCTTGGACTCTAGCGGAACAGATACGCAGTATTTT,CASSLDSSGTDTQYF
TRBJ2-7,TRBV27,TRBD2,many,TGTGCCAGCAGTTTATCGGGGAGGGGTGGCTACGAGCAGTACTTC,CASSLSGRGGYEQYF
TRBJ2-2,TRBV7-9,-,many,TGTGCCAGCAGCTTCACCGGGAGCAACACCGGGGAGCTGTTTTTT,CASSFTGSNTGELFF
TRBJ2-1,TRBV4-1,TRBD2,many,TGCGCCAGCAGCCAGGCCTCGGGACTAGCGGCCTACAATGAGCAGTTCTTC,CASSQASGLAAYNEQFF
TRBJ2-5,TRBV12-3/TRBV12-4,TRBD2,many,TGTGCCAGCAGTTTAGCGGGGACTAGCGGGAGGCCCACCCAGTACTTC,CASSLAGTSGRPTQYF
TRBJ2-7,TRBV18,-,many,TGTGCCAGCTCACTAGGGACCCCCTACGAGCAGTACTTC,CASSLGTPYEQYF
TRBJ2-1,TRBV20-1,TRBD2,-,TGCAGTGCTAGGGCCCTGGGGGGGGGGTACAATGAGCAGTTCTTC,CSARALGGGYNEQFF
TRBJ2-1,TRBV7-7,TRBD1,-,TGTGCCAGCAGCCCTACAGGGGGGCAGCAGTTCTTC,CASSPTGGQQFF
TRBJ2-1,TRBV20-1,TRBD1,many,TGCAGTGCGTCCGGGACAGGGCTTTCTTATGAGCAGTTCTTC,CSASGTGLSYEQFF
TRBJ2-5,TRBV14,-,-,TGTGCCAGCAGCCAAGATAAGTCTTACGGGGAACTAGAGACCCAGTACTTC,CASSQDKSYGELETQYF
TRBJ2-1,TRBV29-1,-,many,TGCAGCGTTGTGGGATGGCCGGGAACCTCGGCTTACAATGAGCAGTTCTTC,CSVVGWPGTSAYNEQFF
TRBJ2-7,TRBV20-1,-,many,TGCAGTGCTAGAGAGGGGGGTGCGGTTCGCACCTCCTACGAGCAGTACTTC,CSAREGGAVRTSYEQYF
TRBJ2-3,TRBV7-2,TRBD2,many,TGTGCCAGCAGCTTAGGGCCCCAGCGGGGGGCATCAGATACGCAGTATTTT,CASSLGPQRGASDTQYF
TRBJ2-7,TRBV24-1,-,large,TGTGCCACCAGTCAGGGGAGAGGGTACGAGCAGTACTTC,CATSQGRGYEQYF
TRBJ2-5,TRBV18,-,many,TGTGCCAGCTCACCAACTATATTTCGGGACACTTCAGGGGAGACCCAGTACTTC,CASSPTIFRDTSGETQYF
TRBJ2-1,TRBV24-1,-,many,TGTGCCACCAGTGATCCACGAGGGCCCTACAATGAGCAGTTCTTC,CATSDPRGPYNEQFF
TRBJ2-1,TRBV5-1,TRBD2,many,TGCGCCAGCAGCTTCTGGGCGGGAGGACTTAACAATGAGCAGTTCTTC,CASSFWAGGLNNEQFF
TRBJ2-1,TRBV12-3/TRBV12-4,TRBD1,many,TGTGCCAGCAGAGGAACAGGGGCAAGGTCCTACAATGAGCAGTTCTTC,CASRGTGARSYNEQFF
TRBJ2-7,TRBV7-2,-,many,TGTGCCAGCAGCTTAGACCCAGGAACCGAGCAGTACTTC,CASSLDPGTEQYF
TRBJ1-2,TRBV13,-,many,TGTGCCAGCAGCTTAGTAACGCCCAATGGCTACACCTTC,CASSLVTPNGYTF
TRBJ1-1,TRBV3-1,-,few,TGTGCCAGCAGCCAAGAGTGGGGCCGTAACACTGAAGCTTTCTTT,CASSQEWGRNTEAFF
TRBJ2-5,TRBV5-6,-,many,TGTGCCAGCAGCTTGGTCAGGGTAGTCGGAGAGACCCAGTACTTC,CASSLVRVVGETQYF
TRBJ2-1,TRBV5-1,TRBD2,many,TGCGCCAGCAGCTTGGGCCGGTCTAGCGGCGGAGAGGGAAACAATGAGCAGTTCTTC,CASSLGRSSGGEGNNEQFF
TRBJ2-5,TRBV7-7,TRBD2,many,TGTGCTAGCCACCCGACTAGCGGGGGGGCCAGGGAGACCCAGTACTTC,CASHPTSGGARETQYF
TRBJ2-7,TRBV7-9,TRBD1,many,TGTGCCAGCAGCCCTACCACGACAGGGACCTACGAGCAGTACTTC,CASSPTTTGTYEQYF
TRBJ2-3,TRBV30,TRBD2,many,TGTGCCTGGAGTGTAGCGGGAGGCACAGATACGCAGTATTTT,CAWSVAGGTDTQYF
TRBJ1-2,TRBV6-5,TRBD1,many,TGTGCCAGCAGTTCCGGGACAGGGTCCTGGTTTGACTATGGCTACACCTTC,CASSSGTGSWFDYGYTF
TRBJ2-2,TRBV12-3/TRBV12-4,-,many,TGTGCCAGCAGTTTAAGGGAGCTGTTTTTT,CASSLRELFF
TRBJ1-6,TRBV12-3/TRBV12-4,TRBD1,many,TGTGCCAGCAGCCCGAGGACAGGGGGCAATTCACCCCTCCACTTT,CASSPRTGGNSPLHF
TRBJ2-1,TRBV12-3/TRBV12-4,TRBD2,many,TGTGCCAGCAGTTCAACCCCGGGACTAGCGAATGAGCAGTTCTTC,CASSSTPGLANEQFF
TRBJ2-3,TRBV20-1,-,many,TGCAGTGCTAAGCCCACAGATACGCAGTATTTT,CSAKPTDTQYF
TRBJ2-6,TRBV5-1,TRBD2,-,TGCGCCAGCAGGTTGCCTGGCGGGAGGTCTAGCTCTGGGGCCAACGTCCTGACTTTC,CASRLPGGRSSSGANVLTF
TRBJ2-5,TRBV18,-,many,TGTGCCAGCTCACCAAATGGGGAGACCCAGTACTTC,CASSPNGETQYF
TRBJ2-7,TRBV20-1,-,many,TGCAGTGCTAGAGACGGGACGAGAGGGTACGAGCAGTACTTC,CSARDGTRGYEQYF
TRBJ1-1,TRBV18,-,-,TGTGCCAGCTCACCGGGGGGGACTGGTGCGGTCACTGAAGCTTTCTTT,CASSPGGTGAVTEAFF
TRBJ2-3,TRBV25-1,-,-,TGTGCCAGCAGTGCCAGGCAGTTACCAGATACGCAGTATTTT,CASSARQLPDTQYF